Each of the 22 T cell receptor beta chains below was sequenced from the same sample in a study of CD8+CD57+ T cells in acquired aplastic anemia. All sequencing subjects had displayed CD8+CD57+ cell expansion on flow cytometry. Both TCR beta VDJ combination and CDR3 sequence profiling were carried out. Genomic DNA was the template for this profiling. TCRdb re-called the reads with MiXCR, one entry per CDR3 protein. The data show 95,000 to 150,000 distinct CDR3 sequences, about 40% seen once. Sequenced: sorted CD4+, CD8+, or CD8+CD57+ T cells (not recorded which) from PBMCs. The source of these receptors is a human donor with aplastic anemia.

In regard to this clonotype: An end of the junction does not agree with germline; a read error may underlie this. V and J are TRBV7-2 and TRBJ2-7; D possibly uses TRBD1 or TRBD2 (6 bases each). This CDR3 is built from 14 residues. The germline V gene encodes CDR1 SGHTA and CDR2 FQGNSA. The CDR3 coding sequence is TGTGCCAGCAGCGCCCTAGGGGGGTCCCACGAGCAGTGCTTC. It is translated as CASSALGGSHEQCF. Combining the CDR3 with reference TRBV7-2 and TRBJ2-7 gives the whole variable domain GAGVSQSPSNKVTEKGKDVELRCDPISGHTALYWYRQSLGQGLEFLIYFQGNSAPDKSGLPSDRFSAERTGGSVSTLTIQRTQQEDSAVYLCASSALGGSHEQCFGPGTRLTVT.

The gene calls are TRBV10-3 and TRBJ2-1; perhaps TRBD2 as D (8 bases). Germline lookup yields CDR1 ENHRY and CDR2 SYGVKD. The CDR3 covers 19 residues. The germline V and J ends were trimmed by 0 bases and 3 bases, with 21 bases remaining between them. Here the CDR3 DNA reads TGTGCCATCAGTGAGTCCCAACTAGCGGTGCAGGGGGGCTACAATGAGCAGTTCTTC. This gives the protein CAISESQLAVQGGYNEQFF.

This clonotype was seen many times. J is TRBJ1-1 and V is TRBV5-1; the D is unclear. The V and J ends lost 0 bases and 11 bases respectively, with 14 bases between them. The CDR3 is 13 residues long. CDR1 SGHRS and CDR2 YFSETQ come from the germline V gene. CDR3 loop: CASSLDRHQRAFF. For the CDR3, the DNA is TGCGCCAGCAGCTTGGATCGACACCAAAGGGCTTTCTTT.

This chain uses TRBV10-3 with TRBJ1-6; the D gene is possibly TRBD1 (6 bases). V was clipped by 6 bases and J by 8 bases, with 11 bases between them. Germline CDR1 reads ENHRY; CDR2 reads SYGVKD. CDR3 length equals 13 residues. The CDR3 nucleotides read TGTGCCATCAGAGGGGAGGGGGATTCACCCCTCCACTTT. Translation gives CAIRGEGDSPLHF.

The V gene is TRBV5-6, the J gene TRBJ2-7; 7 bases are a match to TRBD1. Germline V gene data show CDR1 as SGHDT and CDR2 as YYEEEE. V dropped 1 base and J dropped 5; count of bases not matched to a gene: 3. The CDR3 totals 13 residues. DNA for the CDR3: TGTGCCAGCAGCTTGAGGGGGACAGACGAGCAGTACTTC. Translated, it gives CASSLRGTDEQYF.

V usage is TRBV2 and J usage is TRBJ1-3, with D maybe TRBD1 (5 bases). The CDR3 covers 15 residues. V was cut by 11 bases and J by 4 bases, with 21 bases left in between. Per germline, CDR1 SNHLY and CDR2 FYNNEI. CDR3 bases: TGTGCCTGCCCAGGGAGGTCCTCCACCGGAAACACCATATATTTT. It codes for CACPGRSSTGNTIYF.

In its sample, this clonotype was seen a few times. This chain links TRBV24-1 with TRBJ2-2; tentatively, D is TRBD1 (6 bases). The CDR3 length is 15 residues. Trimming took 12 bases from V and 1 from J, leaving 17 bases between them. Germline CDR1 reads KGHDR; CDR2 reads SFDVKD. The CDR3, as DNA: TGTGCCCCCCCCCCACGGGACATGAACACCGGGGAGCTGTTTTTT. It codes for CAPPPRDMNTGELFF.

This clonotype was recorded many times. The chain carries TRBV9 and TRBJ1-5, with 9 bases fitting TRBD1. CDR3 length: 15 residues. V lost 3 bases to trimming and J lost 4 bases; unmatched junction nucleotides: 5. Germline CDR1 SGDLS, CDR2 YYNGEE. CDR3 residues: CASSATGGTNQPQHF. In DNA form, the CDR3 reads TGTGCCAGCAGCGCCACAGGGGGCACGAATCAGCCCCAGCATTTT.

The CDR3 DNA reads as TGCAGCGTTGAAGATATCTATGGCTACACCTTC. This sequence encodes CSVEDIYGYTF. The chain joins TRBV29-1 to TRBJ1-2; D unresolved. V was clipped by 0 bases and J by 4 bases, with 3 bases between them. The CDR3 runs 11 residues. CDR1 and CDR2 (germline): SQVTM, ANQGSEA.

This clonotype has just a few counts. This rearrangement joins TRBV5-4 to TRBJ2-5, with 10 bases aligning to TRBD2. V lost 0 bases, J lost 5 bases, and 7 bases stayed unmatched. The CDR3 extends over 16 amino acids. Germline V CDR1 and CDR2: SGHNT, YYREEE (reference sequence). DNA of the CDR3: TGTGCCAGCAGCTTGGGAGCTAGCGGGGGAGATGAGACCCAGTACTTC. Protein: CASSLGASGGDETQYF.

This clonotype was recorded only once. This sequence joins TRBV19 and TRBJ2-3; TRBD1 might be the D (6 bases). Germline-derived CDR1 and CDR2 are LNHDA and SQIVND (reference sequence). This CDR3 spans 16 amino acids. V lost 5 bases, J lost 2 bases, and 17 bases lay in between. CDR3 protein: CASSVPLAGATDTQYF. CDR3 DNA sequence: TGTGCCAGTAGTGTACCCCTGGCAGGGGCCACAGATACGCAGTATTTT.

At least ten counts were recorded for this clonotype. V usage is TRBV9 and J usage is TRBJ2-2; weak D call: TRBD1 (6 bases). Trimming removed 0 bases from V and 6 bases from J, with 18 bases in between. Germline-derived CDR1 and CDR2 are SGDLS and YYNGEE. The CDR3 length is 17 residues. CDR3 nucleotide sequence: TGTGCCAGCAGCGTAGAGGGAACAGGGAAGCCCCCCGGGGAGCTGTTTTTT. It translates to CASSVEGTGKPPGELFF.

Comment on this clonotype: Sequence at one end of the junction differs from germline and may be a read error. The chain recombines TRBV7-2 with TRBJ1-6; TRBD1 is a possible D gene (5 bases). The length of the CDR3 is 14 residues. Germline V gene lookup returns CDR1 SGHTA and CDR2 FQGNSA. The CDR3: CASSQDRDLSPLHF. The CDR3 nucleotides are TGCGCCAGCAGCCAAGACAGAGATCTCTCACCCCTCCACTTT.

The V call is TRBV10-1, the J call TRBJ1-2; no firm D call. V was shortened by 3 bases and J by 1 base, with 9 bases between the two germline ends. Per germline, CDR1 WNHNN and CDR2 SYGVQD (reference sequence). This CDR3 is 14 amino acids long. For the CDR3, the DNA is TGCGCCAGCAGTGAAATGGGGATTAACTATGGCTACACCTTC. Translated, it gives CASSEMGINYGYTF.

This clonotype was observed many times. V is TRBV7-9 and J is TRBJ1-1; tentative D call: TRBD1 (6 bases). The germline CDR1 and CDR2 sequences are SEHNR and FQNEAQ (reference sequence). The CDR3 extends over 16 amino acids. V lost 0 bases to trimming and J lost 0 bases, with 11 bases between them. CDR3 coding DNA: TGTGCCAGCAGCTTAGCGGGGGGACACATGAACACTGAAGCTTTCTTT. Its protein is CASSLAGGHMNTEAFF.

The CDR3 bases are TGTGCCAGCAGTTGCTCGAGAGGATGGCCTAATGAAAAACTGTTTTTT. It specifies CASSCSRGWPNEKLFF. The chain is built from TRBV2 and TRBJ1-4; D uncertain. CDR1 and CDR2 (germline): SNHLY, FYNNEI. The V end lost 5 bases, the J end lost 3 bases, and 16 bases lay between the germline ends. The CDR3 is 16 residues long. Looking up the rest from reference TRBV2 and TRBJ1-4 gives the full variable domain: EPEVTQTPSHQVTQMGQEVILRCVPISNHLYFYWYRQILGQKVEFLVSFYNNEISEKSEIFDDQFSVERPDGSNFTLKIRSTKLEDSAMYFCASSCSRGWPNEKLFFGSGTQLSVL.

This sequence joins TRBV7-7 and TRBJ2-5, with TRBD1 matching 7 bases. With 6 bases clipped from V and 7 bases from J, the junction kept 11 bases outside the gene matches. The CDR3 is 14 amino acids. Germline V gene data show CDR1 as SSHAT and CDR2 as FNYEAQ (reference sequence). CDR3 coding DNA: TGTGCCAGCAGACGAAGACAGGGCCCTCTGACCCAGTACTTC. Translated, it gives CASRRRQGPLTQYF.

The sample holds many counts of this clonotype. The CDR3 spells CASSYSFGGALLEQYF. The DNA for the CDR3 is TGTGCCAGCAGTTACTCGTTCGGGGGAGCCCTACTCGAGCAGTACTTC. The J gene is TRBJ2-7, the V gene TRBV6-5; a possible D gene is TRBD2 (6 bases). CDR1 is MNHEY and CDR2 is SVGAGI in the germline V gene. V lost 0 bases and J lost 6, with 18 bases in between. This CDR3 has 16 residues.

This clonotype was counted at least ten times. V usage is TRBV2 and J usage is TRBJ2-1; TRBD1 matches at 7 bases. The V gene end was trimmed by 7 bases and the J gene end by 1 base; junction bases not matched to a gene: 10. Germline CDR1 and CDR2: SNHLY and FYNNEI. The CDR3 has 16 amino acids. The CDR3 sequence: CASIRATGVSYNEQFF. The CDR3 bases are TGTGCCAGCATCCGAGCCACAGGGGTTTCCTACAATGAGCAGTTCTTC.

The chain recombines TRBV5-4 with TRBJ1-6; D is possibly TRBD1 (6 bases). The CDR3 runs to 15 residues. Germline CDR1 SGHNT, CDR2 YYREEE (reference sequence). Trimming left V 4 bases short and J 6 bases short, with 14 bases between. CDR3 DNA sequence: TGTGCCAGCAGCGTTGAAACAGGGTTTAATTCACCCCTCCACTTT. Encoded protein: CASSVETGFNSPLHF.

The rearrangement links TRBV4-2 to TRBJ2-3, with D uncertain. Germline V gene lookup returns CDR1 LGHNA and CDR2 YNFKEQ. V lost 2 bases to trimming and J lost 5 bases, with 8 bases between them. This CDR3 is 13 amino acids long. CDR3 amino acids: CASSQPLEDTQYF. In DNA form, the CDR3 reads TGTGCCAGCAGCCAACCTCTAGAAGATACGCAGTATTTT.

In regard to this clonotype: A much bigger clone sits one base away, suggesting this may be a read error. This CDR3 is CASSPDRGVNNYGYAF. CDR3 bases: TGTGCCAGCAGCCCAGACAGGGGGGTTAACAACTATGGCTACGCCTTC. The chain has TRBV11-2 and TRBJ1-2; 9 bases line up with TRBD1. Germline lookup yields CDR1 SGHAT and CDR2 FQNNGV. CDR3 length equals 16 residues.